The 25 T cell receptor beta chains in this list originate from one sample, sequenced in a study of T cells in localized non-small cell lung cancer. Generated by immunoSEQ multiplex PCR, the TCRdb table keeps only in-frame clones and is missing some. The sample carries approximately 80,000 clones, around 81% recorded once. The sample here was peripheral blood, taken before any cancer treatment. These receptor sequences come from a female donor of 60 years or more with stage I lung adenocarcinoma.

CDR3 sequence: CASSSRFTGYTF. The CDR3 DNA reads as TGTGCCAGCTCATCTCGCTTCACTGGCTACACCTTC. The chain is built from TRBV18 and TRBJ1-2; D gene unclear. This CDR3 comprises 12 residues. The ends were cut back, 5 bases at V and 7 bases at J, with 11 bases in the middle. Germline V gene data show CDR1 as KGHSH and CDR2 as LQKENI.

The CDR3 sequence is CASKKGVSGYTF. CDR3 DNA: TGTGCCAGCAAAAAGGGGGTGAGTGGCTACACCTTC. The chain uses TRBV6-1 and TRBJ1-2; tentative D call: TRBD1 (6 bases). The CDR3 is 12 amino acids. V gave up 7 bases and J gave up 7 bases, with 13 bases separating them. The V gene's germline CDR1 is MNHNS and CDR2 SASEGT.

This chain uses TRBV6-1 with TRBJ2-5, with no clear D. This CDR3 is built from 16 residues. The V and J ends lost 1 base and 0 bases respectively, with 12 bases between them. Germline assignment: CDR1 MNHNS and CDR2 SASEGT. CDR3 loop: CASSEGIRTDQETQYF. The CDR3 DNA follows: TGTGCCAGCAGTGAAGGTATTAGGACGGACCAAGAGACCCAGTACTTC.

The chain carries TRBV9 and TRBJ2-7, with D possibly being TRBD1 or TRBD2 (5 bases each). V was cut by 0 bases and J by 3 bases, with 16 bases left in between. This CDR3 contains 16 residues. Germline loops: CDR1 SGDLS, CDR2 YYNGEE. The CDR3 here is CASSVELRGSVYEQYF. As DNA, the CDR3 is TGTGCCAGCAGCGTAGAGTTGAGGGGTTCCGTCTACGAGCAGTACTTC.

The gene calls are TRBV9 and TRBJ2-7; 8 bases agree with TRBD2. Per the germline V gene, CDR1 is SGDLS and CDR2 is YYNGEE. The CDR3 has 15 amino acids. V was clipped by 1 base and J by 6 bases; unmatched bases: 9. The CDR3 loop is CASSVTPGRGLEQYF. The CDR3, as DNA: TGTGCCAGCAGCGTAACCCCCGGGAGGGGTCTCGAGCAGTACTTC.

This clone has a handful of counts. The V call is TRBV10-3, the J call TRBJ1-1; no definite D call. V lost 4 bases to trimming and J lost 0 bases, with 9 bases between them. CDR3 size: 14 residues. The V gene's germline CDR1 is ENHRY and CDR2 SYGVKD. DNA for the CDR3: TGTGCCATCAGTGTCCAGCCCATGAACACTGAAGCTTTCTTT. This gives the protein CAISVQPMNTEAFF.

This clone was found a few times. This chain links TRBV30 with TRBJ1-2; D might be TRBD1 (5 bases). The ends were cut back, 8 bases at V and 5 bases at J, with 18 bases in the middle. The V gene's germline CDR1 is GTSNPN and CDR2 SVGIG (reference sequence). The CDR3 is 13 residues long. Here the CDR3 DNA reads TGTGCCAGCGACTCAGACAGAGAATATGGCTACACCTTC. As protein: CASDSDREYGYTF.

The chain couples TRBV6-5 to TRBJ2-1, with 7 bases fitting TRBD2. This CDR3 comprises 14 residues. Germline CDR1 is MNHEY and CDR2 is SVGAGI. Trimming removed 6 bases from V and 4 bases from J; junction bases left unmatched: 6. CDR3 in amino acids: CASRASGVYNEQFF. CDR3 bases: TGTGCCAGCAGGGCCAGCGGGGTGTACAATGAGCAGTTCTTC.

This chain links TRBV9 with TRBJ2-5, with a weak D call TRBD1 (5 bases). V dropped 4 bases and J dropped 4 bases, with 14 bases sitting between them. In germline, CDR1 is SGDLS, CDR2 YYNGEE. This CDR3 region has 14 residues. CDR3 loop: CASSTGQMVETQYF. CDR3 in DNA: TGTGCCAGCAGCACCGGACAAATGGTAGAGACCCAGTACTTC.

The rearrangement uses TRBV4-2 and TRBJ2-7; tentatively, D is TRBD2 (7 bases). Germline V gene sequence: CDR1 LGHNA, CDR2 YNFKEQ. This CDR3 is built from 16 residues. Trimming left V 1 base short and J 2 bases short, with 15 bases between. CDR3 bases: TGTGCCAGCAGCCAAGCGGAAATAGGGGGGGCCTACGAGCAGTACTTC. Translating it yields CASSQAEIGGAYEQYF.

This chain links TRBV5-1 with TRBJ1-3, with D uncertain. V lost 1 base, J lost 3 bases, and 14 bases lay in between. This CDR3 region has 16 residues. The germline gives CDR1 SGHRS, CDR2 YFSETQ. CDR3 sequence: CASSLTEPGSGNTIYF. CDR3 sequence (DNA): TGCGCCAGCAGCTTGACGGAACCTGGGAGTGGAAACACCATATATTTT.

This sequence joins TRBV5-1 and TRBJ2-3, with 10 bases that match TRBD2. From germline, CDR1 is SGHRS and CDR2 YFSETQ. The CDR3 has 16 residues. The junction had 8 bases not matched to a gene; V was cut back by 4 bases and J by 3 bases. The CDR3 loop reads CASSANLAGATDTQYF. The CDR3 DNA follows: TGCGCCAGCAGCGCGAACCTAGCGGGGGCTACAGATACGCAGTATTTT.

This clone was detected only a few times. The rearrangement joins TRBV5-4 to TRBJ2-1; 10 nucleotides match TRBD2. In germline, CDR1 is SGHNT, CDR2 YYREEE (reference sequence). This CDR3 region has 14 residues. J gave up 9 bases and V 0 bases, and 3 bases lay outside the gene matches. The CDR3 sequence: CASSLEREGSEQFF. CDR3 nucleotides: TGTGCCAGCAGCTTGGAGCGGGAGGGTAGTGAGCAGTTCTTC.

The chain employs TRBV28 and TRBJ2-5; TRBD2 is a possible D gene (5 bases). Trimming pared 4 bases from V and 7 bases from J, leaving 16 bases between. This CDR3 comprises 14 residues. In germline, CDR1 is MDHEN, CDR2 SYDVKM. Written as DNA, the CDR3 is TGTGCCAGCAGTTCGGGATTTTTATCAGGGACCCAGTACTTC. Protein: CASSSGFLSGTQYF.

The genes are TRBV5-1 and TRBJ2-6, with 8 bases aligning to TRBD1. Germline values: CDR1 SGHRS, CDR2 YFSETQ. The CDR3 has 15 residues. J lost 4 bases, V lost 3 bases, and 3 bases had no gene match. This CDR3 reads CASSSTGDGANVLTF. The CDR3 DNA reads TGCGCCAGCAGCTCGACAGGGGACGGGGCCAACGTCCTGACTTTC. The full variable domain, rest sourced from reference TRBV5-1 and TRBJ2-6, is KAGVTQTPRYLIKTRGQQVTLSCSPISGHRSVSWYQQTPGQGLQFLFEYFSETQRNKGNFPGRFSGRQFSNSRSEMNVSTLELGDSALYLCASSSTGDGANVLTFGAGSRLTVL.

This clone was counted only a few times. The V gene is TRBV7-2, the J gene TRBJ1-1; D is unresolved. The CDR3 covers 14 residues. Germline V CDR1 and CDR2: SGHTA, FQGNSA. Between the trimmed V and J ends, which lost 5 bases and 7 bases, there was a span of 17 bases. DNA for the CDR3: TGTGCCAGCAGCCCTCGGGTGGGATTCGGTGAAGCTTTCTTT. It is translated as CASSPRVGFGEAFF.

CDR3 region: CAWSDRNYYEQYF. The CDR3 bases are TGTGCCTGGAGCGACAGGAACTACTACGAGCAGTACTTC. V gene TRBV30 combines with J gene TRBJ2-7, with D possibly matching TRBD1 (6 bases). The CDR3 runs to 13 residues. The germline V and J ends were trimmed by 3 bases and 3 bases, with 12 bases remaining between them. From germline, CDR1 is GTSNPN and CDR2 SVGIG (reference sequence).

In this sample, this clone turned up a few times. This CDR3 is also generated by other DNA sequences in the sample. The V call is TRBV10-3, the J call TRBJ2-2; 8 bases line up with TRBD2. Trimming removed 6 bases from V and 2 bases from J; junction bases left unmatched: 5. The CDR3 covers 15 residues. Germline V gives CDR1 ENHRY, CDR2 SYGVKD. This CDR3 reads CAISERGTNTGELFF. CDR3 DNA sequence: TGTGCCATCAGCGAGCGGGGGACTAACACCGGGGAGCTGTTTTTT.

This clone was picked up a small number of times. The chain recombines TRBV25-1 with TRBJ1-5; D not certain. Germline-derived CDR1 and CDR2 are MGHDK and SYGVNS. The germline V and J ends were trimmed by 2 bases and 6 bases, with 11 bases remaining between them. CDR3 length equals 14 residues. CDR3 sequence reads: CASSERGMVQPQHF. CDR3 DNA: TGTGCCAGCAGTGAAAGAGGGATGGTTCAGCCCCAGCATTTT.

The chain carries TRBV5-8 and TRBJ2-5; the match to TRBD2 covers 8 bases. Trimming cost V 0 bases and J 1 base; bases outside gene matches: 2. Germline assignment: CDR1 SGHTS and CDR2 YDEGEE. The CDR3 runs to 15 residues. For the CDR3, the DNA is TGTGCCAGCAGCTTGGAACTAGCGGCCCAAGAGACCCAGTACTTC. It specifies CASSLELAAQETQYF.

V usage is TRBV5-1 and J usage is TRBJ1-1; 7 nucleotides line up with TRBD1. CDR3 length equals 15 residues. The V and J ends lost 0 bases and 5 bases, in that order; junction bases with no gene match: 7. The V gene's germline CDR1 is SGHRS and CDR2 YFSETQ. The CDR3, as DNA: TGCGCCAGCAGCTTGGGGGACAGAGTTTGGACTGAAGCTTTCTTT. This codes for CASSLGDRVWTEAFF.

This clone has just a few counts. The rearrangement uses TRBV5-8 and TRBJ2-1; 11 positions match TRBD2. The germline V gene encodes CDR1 SGHTS and CDR2 YDEGEE. Losses at the gene ends were 3 bases for V and 3 bases for J; bases not matched to a gene: 8. This CDR3 region has 17 residues. CDR3 bases: TGTGCCAGCAGCTCCACCAGGACTAGCGGGTACTACAATGAGCAGTTCTTC. Amino acids: CASSSTRTSGYYNEQFF.

The chain uses TRBV19 and TRBJ1-1, with D uncertain. This CDR3 has 13 residues. Trimming removed 9 bases from V and 1 base from J, with 12 bases in between. Germline V lookup: CDR1 LNHDA, CDR2 SQIVND (reference sequence). The CDR3 nucleotides are TGTGCCAGCAGCATCAATTGGAACACTGAAGCTTTCTTT. Translation: CASSINWNTEAFF.

This clone was seen a single time. The chain employs TRBV30 and TRBJ1-6; D remains ambiguous. CDR3 length: 13 residues. Per the germline V gene, CDR1 is GTSNPN and CDR2 is SVGIG (reference sequence). V lost 1 base and J 7 bases, leaving 8 bases between the germline ends. The CDR3 region is CAWSDSPNSPLHF. The DNA of the CDR3 is TGTGCCTGGAGTGACAGTCCCAATTCACCCCTCCACTTT.

The chain recombines TRBV5-8 with TRBJ2-5; D is undetermined. The DNA end lines up better with TRBJ2-7; the J call may be wrong. This CDR3 has 14 residues. Germline CDR1 reads SGHTS; CDR2 reads YDEGEE. CDR3 DNA sequence: TGTGCCAGCAGATCCCGTAGGAGCTCCTACGAGCAGTACTTC. This translates into CASRSRRSSYEQYF.